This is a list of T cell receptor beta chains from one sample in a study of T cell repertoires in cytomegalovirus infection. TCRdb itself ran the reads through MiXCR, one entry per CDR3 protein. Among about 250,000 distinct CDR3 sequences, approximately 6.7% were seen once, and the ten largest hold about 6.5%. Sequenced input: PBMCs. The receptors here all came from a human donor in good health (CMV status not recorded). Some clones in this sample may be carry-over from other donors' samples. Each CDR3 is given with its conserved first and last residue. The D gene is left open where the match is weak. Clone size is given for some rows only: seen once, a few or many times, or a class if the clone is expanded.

DNA: TGTGCCAGCAGCTTAGCGCCGCCCTTCACAACCTACGAGCAGTACTTC
CDR3: CASSLAPPFTTYEQYF
D: -
V: TRBV7-9
size: many
J: TRBJ2-7

DNA: TGTGCCAGCAGCCCAAGGACTAAACCGCTTTACAATGAGCAGTTCTTC
CDR3: CASSPRTKPLYNEQFF
D: -
V: TRBV7-2
size: -
J: TRBJ2-1

DNA: TGCAGTGCTAGAAGACAGGTTATCGACACCGGGGAGCTGTTTTTT
CDR3: CSARRQVIDTGELFF
D: -
V: TRBV20-1
size: -
J: TRBJ2-2

DNA: TGTGCCAGCAGGTTGGACAGGGTCGGGAACACTGAAGCTTTCTTT
CDR3: CASRLDRVGNTEAFF
D: TRBD1
V: TRBV2
size: -
J: TRBJ1-1

DNA: TGTGCCAGCAGCTGGGGACAGGGGGCCACTGAAGCTTTCTTT
CDR3: CASSWGQGATEAFF
D: TRBD1
V: TRBV5-5
size: many
J: TRBJ1-1

DNA: TGTGCCAGCAGCTTATACTCTGCCCTGAGGATGAGCACAGATACGCAGTATTTT
CDR3: CASSLYSALRMSTDTQYF
D: -
V: TRBV7-2
size: many
J: TRBJ2-3

DNA: TGCAGCGCCATCCCTGGCAGCCTGAACACTGAAGCTTTCTTT
CDR3: CSAIPGSLNTEAFF
D: -
V: TRBV29-1
size: many
J: TRBJ1-1

DNA: TGTGCCAGCAGCTTAGGAGAGACTAATGAAAAACTGTTTTTT
CDR3: CASSLGETNEKLFF
D: -
V: TRBV7-9
size: many
J: TRBJ1-4

DNA: TGTGCTAGCAGCTTCCTCGGACTAGCGGTCACCACAGATACGCAGTATTTT
CDR3: CASSFLGLAVTTDTQYF
D: TRBD2
V: TRBV7-2
size: many
J: TRBJ2-3

DNA: TGTGCCAGCAGCCGATCCTGGAACACTGAAGCTTTCTTT
CDR3: CASSRSWNTEAFF
D: -
V: TRBV7-3
size: many
J: TRBJ1-1

DNA: TGTGCCAGCAGTTACCGCGGTTTCACTGAAGCTTTCTTT
CDR3: CASSYRGFTEAFF
D: -
V: TRBV6-2/TRBV6-3
size: many
J: TRBJ1-1

DNA: TGTGCCAGCACTAGGACAGGGCCTGGAAACACCATATATTTT
CDR3: CASTRTGPGNTIYF
D: TRBD1
V: TRBV6-1
size: many
J: TRBJ1-3

DNA: TGTGCCAGCAGTTACTCGCGGTTAGCATGGAACACTGAAGCTTTCTTT
CDR3: CASSYSRLAWNTEAFF
D: -
V: TRBV6-5
size: many
J: TRBJ1-1

DNA: TGTGCCAGTAGGCAGGGGGTCGTGAACACTGAAGCTTTCTTT
CDR3: CASRQGVVNTEAFF
D: TRBD1
V: TRBV19
size: few
J: TRBJ1-1

DNA: TGTGCCAGCAGCGGAACGGGTACGACTTACTATGGCTACACCTTC
CDR3: CASSGTGTTYYGYTF
D: -
V: TRBV5-6
size: many
J: TRBJ1-2

DNA: TGTGCCAGCAAAACTGAACAGCCCCAGCATTTT
CDR3: CASKTEQPQHF
D: -
V: TRBV28
size: many
J: TRBJ1-5

DNA: TGTGCCAGCAGCTTAGCTTCTCCGACTGGCGGGGGTGGCGGGGAGCTGTTTTTT
CDR3: CASSLASPTGGGGGELFF
D: TRBD2
V: TRBV7-2
size: many
J: TRBJ2-2

DNA: TGTGCCAGCAGGGATACCGGGACAGGGGGCCGGTACGAGCAGTACTTC
CDR3: CASRDTGTGGRYEQYF
D: TRBD1
V: TRBV5-6
size: many
J: TRBJ2-7

DNA: TGCAGTGCTAGAGATCCGCGGAGAAACACCGGGGAGCTGTTTTTT
CDR3: CSARDPRRNTGELFF
D: -
V: TRBV20-1
size: many
J: TRBJ2-2

DNA: TGTGCCACCCGGGACAGGGGTAGCACAGATACGCAGTATTTT
CDR3: CATRDRGSTDTQYF
D: TRBD1
V: TRBV7-3
size: few
J: TRBJ2-3